Listed below are T cell receptor beta chains from one sample, sequenced in a study of cytomegalovirus exposure and HLA in healthy donors. Profiling relied on immunoSEQ multiplex PCR, and the TCRdb table lists in-frame clones only, not all of them. This sample's table has tens of thousands of clones. The material sequenced was PBMCs. Receptor source: a female donor in good health and CMV-seropositive. Both conserved end residues are part of each CDR3. The order of the fields is clone size, V gene, D gene, J gene, CDR3 DNA, CDR3 protein. D genes are given only for firm matches. The size field is filled for only some rows; it gives once, few, many or a size class.

size: -
V: TRBV4-2
D: TRBD1
J: TRBJ2-2
DNA: TGTGCCAGCAGCCAAGAGAAGGGACAGGGGCTATCCGGGGAGCTGTTTTTT
CDR3: CASSQEKGQGLSGELFF

size: -
V: TRBV18
D: -
J: TRBJ1-2
DNA: TGTGCCAGCTCACCACCGGAACAGGGTTATGGCTACACCTTC
CDR3: CASSPPEQGYGYTF

size: -
V: TRBV28
D: -
J: TRBJ2-2
DNA: TGTGCCAGCAGTACCACGTATAGCGGTGGCACCGGGGAGCTGTTTTTT
CDR3: CASSTTYSGGTGELFF

size: -
V: TRBV7-6
D: TRBD2
J: TRBJ2-2
DNA: TGTGCCAGCAGCGACACGGGACTAGCGGGAGTTAGCGGGGAGCTGTTTTTT
CDR3: CASSDTGLAGVSGELFF

size: -
V: TRBV4-3
D: -
J: TRBJ1-1
DNA: TGCGCCAGCAGCCAAGAGTGGACAAGGAACACTGAAGCTTTCTTT
CDR3: CASSQEWTRNTEAFF

size: -
V: TRBV7-8
D: TRBD1
J: TRBJ1-4
DNA: TGTGCCAGCAGTGAGCGACAGGGCGGATATGAAAAACTGTTTTTT
CDR3: CASSERQGGYEKLFF

size: -
V: TRBV19
D: TRBD2
J: TRBJ2-7
DNA: TGTGCCACCGTTAGCGGGGGAGCCTCCTACGAGCAGTACTTC
CDR3: CATVSGGASYEQYF

size: -
V: TRBV7-9
D: -
J: TRBJ2-3
DNA: TGTGCCAGCAGCTTAGGTTTGTCCGGCACAGATACGCAGTATTTT
CDR3: CASSLGLSGTDTQYF

size: -
V: TRBV28
D: -
J: TRBJ2-3
DNA: TGTGCCAGCAAGAGCGCTAGCACAGATACGCAGTATTTT
CDR3: CASKSASTDTQYF

size: -
V: TRBV6-5
D: TRBD2
J: TRBJ2-1
DNA: TGTGCCAGCAGTTATAGTAGCGGGCAAAATTACAATGAGCAGTTCTTC
CDR3: CASSYSSGQNYNEQFF

size: -
V: TRBV6-6
D: TRBD1
J: TRBJ1-5
DNA: TGTGCCAGCATGGGGACAGGAGGCACGCCCCAGCATTTT
CDR3: CASMGTGGTPQHF

size: -
V: TRBV6-5
D: -
J: TRBJ2-7
DNA: TGTGCCAGCAGTTACGTGCGAGGTGCCGAGCAGTACTTC
CDR3: CASSYVRGAEQYF

size: -
V: TRBV9
D: -
J: TRBJ1-5
DNA: TGTGCCAGCAGCCCCCACGACGGGTTTAATCAGCCCCAGCATTTT
CDR3: CASSPHDGFNQPQHF

size: -
V: TRBV28
D: TRBD2
J: TRBJ2-2
DNA: TGTGCCAGCAGGGAGGGACTAGCGGGAGTCGGGGAGCTGTTTTTT
CDR3: CASREGLAGVGELFF

size: -
V: TRBV15
D: -
J: TRBJ2-6
DNA: TGTGCCACCAGCAGAGTTGGTTTAGGAGCCGGGGCCAACGTCCTGACTTTC
CDR3: CATSRVGLGAGANVLTF

size: -
V: TRBV6-1
D: TRBD1
J: TRBJ1-2
DNA: TGTGCCAGCAGTAGGACAGGGGGCGCGGACTATGGCTACACCTTC
CDR3: CASSRTGGADYGYTF

size: -
V: TRBV19
D: TRBD2
J: TRBJ2-1
DNA: TGTGCCAGTAGTCTAAGCGGGAGTTCCTACAATGAGCAGTTCTTC
CDR3: CASSLSGSSYNEQFF

size: -
V: TRBV10-3
D: -
J: TRBJ2-2
DNA: TGTGCCATCAAAGCGGGTCTGAACACCGGGGAGCTGTTTTTT
CDR3: CAIKAGLNTGELFF

size: -
V: TRBV10-3
D: TRBD1
J: TRBJ2-7
DNA: TGTGCCATCAGTGAGTCGGGGACAGGGGAATTCCCCCGCTACGAGCAGTACTTC
CDR3: CAISESGTGEFPRYEQYF

size: -
V: TRBV11-2
D: TRBD2
J: TRBJ2-5
DNA: TGTGCCAGCAGCTTAGGGACTAGCGGGAGTTGGGAGACCCAGTACTTC
CDR3: CASSLGTSGSWETQYF

size: -
V: TRBV7-2
D: -
J: TRBJ2-3
DNA: TGTGCCAGCAGCCTAATCGTCTCAAGTCGGGCGCAGTATTTT
CDR3: CASSLIVSSRAQYF

size: -
V: TRBV28
D: -
J: TRBJ1-1
DNA: TGTGCCAGCAGCGAGTCAGGGATTAACACTGAAGCTTTCTTT
CDR3: CASSESGINTEAFF

size: -
V: TRBV18
D: -
J: TRBJ1-2
DNA: TGTGCCAGCTCACCAACCGGGGACTATGGCTACACCTTC
CDR3: CASSPTGDYGYTF

size: -
V: TRBV19
D: -
J: TRBJ1-2
DNA: TGTGCCAGTAGTTTAGCGAGACACGGCAACTATGGCTACACCTTC
CDR3: CASSLARHGNYGYTF

size: -
V: TRBV4-3
D: TRBD1
J: TRBJ1-5
DNA: TGCGCCAGCAGCCAAGAAGCCGGGACAGGGCATCAGCCCCAGCATTTT
CDR3: CASSQEAGTGHQPQHF

size: -
V: TRBV5-6
D: -
J: TRBJ1-2
DNA: TGTGCCAGCAGCGTTGGGCAAGTCTATGGCTACACCTTC
CDR3: CASSVGQVYGYTF

size: -
V: TRBV5-1
D: -
J: TRBJ2-7
DNA: TGCGCCAGCAGCTTGTTCGGTGGCGAGCAGTACTTC
CDR3: CASSLFGGEQYF

size: -
V: TRBV25-1
D: -
J: TRBJ2-7
DNA: TGTGCCAGCAGGGCGGCGACCTACGAGCAGTACTTC
CDR3: CASRAATYEQYF

size: -
V: TRBV15
D: TRBD1
J: TRBJ2-7
DNA: TGTGCCACCAGCAGTGATCGACAGGGGTCTCGCTCCTACGAGCAGTACTTC
CDR3: CATSSDRQGSRSYEQYF

size: -
V: TRBV5-1
D: TRBD1
J: TRBJ1-5
DNA: TGCGCCAGCAGCTTGGAGGGACAGGGATATAGCAATCAGCCCCAGCATTTT
CDR3: CASSLEGQGYSNQPQHF

size: -
V: TRBV6-5
D: TRBD1
J: TRBJ2-7
DNA: TGTGCCAGCAGGCATAGGGACAGCCTATACGAGCAGTACTTC
CDR3: CASRHRDSLYEQYF

size: -
V: TRBV19
D: TRBD1
J: TRBJ2-7
DNA: TGTGCCAGCCGCCGTGGGGACAGCTCCTACGAGCAGTACTTC
CDR3: CASRRGDSSYEQYF

size: -
V: TRBV10-1
D: -
J: TRBJ1-4
DNA: TGCGCCAGCAGTGGGCAGGGGCCCTTTAATGAAAAACTGTTTTTT
CDR3: CASSGQGPFNEKLFF

size: -
V: TRBV4-1
D: -
J: TRBJ2-4
DNA: TGCGCCAGCAGCCAAGAAGAACAAGACAAAAACATTCAGTACTTC
CDR3: CASSQEEQDKNIQYF

size: -
V: TRBV7-6
D: TRBD1
J: TRBJ1-5
DNA: TGTGCCAGCAGCCCTTGGACAGGGTTCAATCAGCCCCAGCATTTT
CDR3: CASSPWTGFNQPQHF

size: -
V: TRBV6-6
D: -
J: TRBJ2-3
DNA: TGTGCCAGCAGATTACTAGGGTGGACAGATACGCAGTATTTT
CDR3: CASRLLGWTDTQYF

size: -
V: TRBV5-4
D: TRBD1
J: TRBJ2-7
DNA: TGTGCCAGCAGCCGTAGTGGGGACAGGGTCTACGAGCAGTACTTC
CDR3: CASSRSGDRVYEQYF

size: medium-sized
V: TRBV6-5
D: TRBD1
J: TRBJ2-3
DNA: TGTGCCAGCAGTTACGCCAAGACAGGGGCAGATACGCAGTATTTT
CDR3: CASSYAKTGADTQYF

size: -
V: TRBV7-9
D: TRBD1
J: TRBJ1-2
DNA: TGTGCCAGCAGCACACGGACAGGAACTAACTATGGCTACACCTTC
CDR3: CASSTRTGTNYGYTF

size: -
V: TRBV7-9
D: TRBD2
J: TRBJ2-3
DNA: TGTGCCACCGGGCCACTAGCGTCCGGAGCAGATACGCAGTATTTT
CDR3: CATGPLASGADTQYF

size: -
V: TRBV15
D: -
J: TRBJ2-5
DNA: TGTGCCACCAGCAGAGTAGTAGTAGTAGCAGGGCCAGAGACCCAGTACTTC
CDR3: CATSRVVVVAGPETQYF

size: -
V: TRBV4-1
D: -
J: TRBJ2-5
DNA: TGCGCCAGTAGGCTGAGGGAATACGGGCAAGAGACCCAGTACTTC
CDR3: CASRLREYGQETQYF

size: -
V: TRBV9
D: -
J: TRBJ2-7
DNA: TGTGCCAGCAGCGTAGCTGAGGGAACCTACGAGCAGTACTTC
CDR3: CASSVAEGTYEQYF

size: -
V: TRBV29-1
D: TRBD1
J: TRBJ1-1
DNA: TGCAGCGTTGCAGGGGACAGATTGAACACTGAAGCTTTCTTT
CDR3: CSVAGDRLNTEAFF

size: -
V: TRBV6-4
D: -
J: TRBJ1-5
DNA: TGTGCCAGCAGTGACCGGGACTACCCATATAGCAATCAGCCCCAGCATTTT
CDR3: CASSDRDYPYSNQPQHF

size: -
V: TRBV18
D: -
J: TRBJ2-2
DNA: TGTGCCAGCTCACCAGGAAGGATGGGGCCCGGGGAGCTGTTTTTT
CDR3: CASSPGRMGPGELFF

size: -
V: TRBV7-2
D: TRBD2
J: TRBJ2-1
DNA: TGTGCCAGCAGCCCGAGGACTAGCTCTTACAATGAGCAGTTCTTC
CDR3: CASSPRTSSYNEQFF

size: -
V: TRBV29-1
D: TRBD1
J: TRBJ2-7
DNA: TGCAGCGTCGTAGACAGGGGGAACGACGAGCAGTACTTC
CDR3: CSVVDRGNDEQYF

size: -
V: TRBV19
D: TRBD2
J: TRBJ2-7
DNA: TGTGCCAGTAGTATTATGACTAGCGGGAGTAGCGAGCAGTACTTC
CDR3: CASSIMTSGSSEQYF

size: -
V: TRBV5-1
D: -
J: TRBJ1-6
DNA: TGCGCCAGCAGCTTGGATCAGGGTCGGACGTCTTCACCCCTCCACTTT
CDR3: CASSLDQGRTSSPLHF

size: -
V: TRBV5-1
D: -
J: TRBJ1-1
DNA: TGCGCCAGCAGCTCGGGACAGAACACTGAAGCTTTCTTT
CDR3: CASSSGQNTEAFF

size: -
V: TRBV10-3
D: -
J: TRBJ2-5
DNA: TGTGCCGCCGGGAGCGACGGAGAGACCCAGTACTTC
CDR3: CAAGSDGETQYF

size: -
V: TRBV28
D: TRBD1
J: TRBJ2-7
DNA: TGTGCCACCCTCGAAGGGGGCGCCGGGTACGAGCAGTACTTC
CDR3: CATLEGGAGYEQYF

size: -
V: TRBV5-1
D: -
J: TRBJ2-7
DNA: TGCGCCAGCAGCTTGGACCCGACAGGCACCTCCTACGAGCAGTACTTC
CDR3: CASSLDPTGTSYEQYF

size: -
V: TRBV5-6
D: -
J: TRBJ1-1
DNA: TGTGCCAGCAGCTTGGGGCCGAACACTGAAGCTTTCTTT
CDR3: CASSLGPNTEAFF

size: -
V: TRBV9
D: TRBD1
J: TRBJ1-1
DNA: TGTGCCAGCAGCGCATCAGGGGGTGTTACTGAAGCTTTCTTT
CDR3: CASSASGGVTEAFF

size: -
V: TRBV27
D: -
J: TRBJ2-6
DNA: TGTGCCAGCAGTGGAGATGGCTCTGGGGCCAACGTCCTGACTTTC
CDR3: CASSGDGSGANVLTF

size: -
V: TRBV18
D: -
J: TRBJ1-3
DNA: TGTGCCAGCTCACCCCCAAGGGGGGGCTCTGGAAACACCATATATTTT
CDR3: CASSPPRGGSGNTIYF